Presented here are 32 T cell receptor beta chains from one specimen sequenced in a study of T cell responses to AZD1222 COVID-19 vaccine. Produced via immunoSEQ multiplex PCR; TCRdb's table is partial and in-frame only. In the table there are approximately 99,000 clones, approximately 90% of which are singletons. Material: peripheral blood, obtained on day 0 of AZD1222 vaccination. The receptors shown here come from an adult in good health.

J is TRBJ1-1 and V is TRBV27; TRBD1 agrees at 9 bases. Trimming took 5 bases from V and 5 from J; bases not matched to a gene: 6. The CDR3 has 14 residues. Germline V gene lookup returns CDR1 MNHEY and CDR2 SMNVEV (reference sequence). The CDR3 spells CASSQQGAGTEAFF. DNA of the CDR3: TGTGCCAGCAGTCAACAGGGGGCCGGTACTGAAGCTTTCTTT.

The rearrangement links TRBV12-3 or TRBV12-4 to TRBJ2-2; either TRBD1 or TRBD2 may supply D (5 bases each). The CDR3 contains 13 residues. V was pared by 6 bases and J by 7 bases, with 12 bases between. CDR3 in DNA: TGTGCCAGCAGCCAAACAGGAGGCGGGGAGCTGTTTTTT. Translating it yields CASSQTGGGELFF.

The CDR3 loop reads CASSEGTGISTDTQYF. The CDR3 DNA reads as TGTGCCAGCAGTGAGGGGACAGGGATTAGCACAGATACGCAGTATTTT. The chain joins TRBV6-1 to TRBJ2-3, with TRBD1 matching 9 bases. The CDR3 contains 16 residues. V lost 3 bases to trimming and J lost 0 bases; unmatched junction nucleotides: 4. Germline values: CDR1 MNHNS, CDR2 SASEGT.

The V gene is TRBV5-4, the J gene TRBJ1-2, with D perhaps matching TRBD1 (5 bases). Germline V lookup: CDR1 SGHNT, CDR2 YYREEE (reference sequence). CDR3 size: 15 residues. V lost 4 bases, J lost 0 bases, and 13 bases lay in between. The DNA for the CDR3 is TGTGCCAGCAGCCCTTGGAGACAGCCTAACTATGGCTACACCTTC. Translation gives CASSPWRQPNYGYTF.

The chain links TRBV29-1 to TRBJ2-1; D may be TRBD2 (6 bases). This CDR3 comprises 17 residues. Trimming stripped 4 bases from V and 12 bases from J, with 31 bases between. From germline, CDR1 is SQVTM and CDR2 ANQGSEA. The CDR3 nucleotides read TGCAGCGTTGGGTGGGGTAGTGGGAGGCTCCCCTACAAAGGGCAGTTCTTC. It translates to CSVGWGSGRLPYKGQFF.

CDR3 protein: CASSLGDRGVGHTNEQFF. The CDR3 DNA sequence: TGTGCCAGCAGCTTAGGAGACAGGGGCGTCGGGCACACCAATGAGCAGTTCTTC. The rearrangement joins TRBV7-9 to TRBJ2-1, with 8 bases aligning to TRBD1. This CDR3 contains 18 residues. The V gene end was trimmed by 1 base and the J gene end by 6 bases; junction bases not matched to a gene: 14. Germline assignment: CDR1 SEHNR and CDR2 FQNEAQ (reference sequence).

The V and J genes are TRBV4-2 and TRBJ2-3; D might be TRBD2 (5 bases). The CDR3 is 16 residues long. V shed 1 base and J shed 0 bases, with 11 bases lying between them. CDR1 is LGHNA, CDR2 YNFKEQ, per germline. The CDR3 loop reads CASSQARGGSTDTQYF. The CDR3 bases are TGTGCCAGCAGCCAAGCCCGTGGCGGGAGCACAGATACGCAGTATTTT.

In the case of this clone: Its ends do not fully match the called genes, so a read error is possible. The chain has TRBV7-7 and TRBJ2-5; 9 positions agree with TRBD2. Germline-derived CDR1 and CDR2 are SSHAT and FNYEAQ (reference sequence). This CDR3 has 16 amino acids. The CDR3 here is CASSPALAGSGETQYF. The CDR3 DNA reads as TGTGCTAGCAGCCCTGCGCTAGCGGGGTCAGGGGAGACCCAGTACTTC.

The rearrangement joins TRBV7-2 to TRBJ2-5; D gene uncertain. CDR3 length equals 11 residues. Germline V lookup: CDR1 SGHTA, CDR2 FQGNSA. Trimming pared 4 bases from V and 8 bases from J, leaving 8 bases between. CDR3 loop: CASSSDLTQYF. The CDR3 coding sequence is TGTGCCAGCAGCTCCGACTTAACCCAGTACTTC.

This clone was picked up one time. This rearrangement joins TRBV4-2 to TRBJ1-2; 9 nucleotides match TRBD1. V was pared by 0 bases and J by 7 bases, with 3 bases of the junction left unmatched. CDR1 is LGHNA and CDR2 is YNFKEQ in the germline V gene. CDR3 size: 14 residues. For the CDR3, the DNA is TGTGCCAGCAGCCAAGATAGGACAGGGGTTGGCTACACCTTC. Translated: CASSQDRTGVGYTF.

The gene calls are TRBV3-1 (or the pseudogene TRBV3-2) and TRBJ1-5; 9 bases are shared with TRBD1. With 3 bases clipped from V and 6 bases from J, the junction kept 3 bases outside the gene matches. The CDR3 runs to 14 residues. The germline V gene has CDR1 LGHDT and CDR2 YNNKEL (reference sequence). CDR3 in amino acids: CASSQGQGGQPQHF. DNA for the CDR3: TGTGCCAGCAGCCAGGGACAGGGTGGTCAGCCCCAGCATTTT.

Here the CDR3 reads CATSRDHYNEQFF. CDR3 nucleotide sequence: TGTGCCACCAGCAGAGATCACTACAATGAGCAGTTCTTC. The chain joins TRBV15 to TRBJ2-1, with D unresolved. Germline values: CDR1 LNHNV, CDR2 YYDKDF (reference sequence). This CDR3 comprises 13 residues. Deletions cut 0 bases from V and 3 bases from J, with 3 bases between. Full variable domain (missing parts from reference TRBV15 and TRBJ2-1): DAMVIQNPRYQVTQFGKPVTLSCSQTLNHNVMYWYQQKSSQAPKLLFHYYDKDFNNEADTPDNFQSRRPNTSFCFLDIRSPGLGDTAMYLCATSRDHYNEQFFGPGTRLTVL.

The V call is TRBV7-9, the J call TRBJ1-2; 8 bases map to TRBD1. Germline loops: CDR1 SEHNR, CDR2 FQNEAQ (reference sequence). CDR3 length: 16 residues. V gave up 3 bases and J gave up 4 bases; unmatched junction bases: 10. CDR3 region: CASSFRDRPLVYGYTF. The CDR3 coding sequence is TGTGCCAGCAGCTTCCGGGACAGGCCCCTCGTCTATGGCTACACCTTC.

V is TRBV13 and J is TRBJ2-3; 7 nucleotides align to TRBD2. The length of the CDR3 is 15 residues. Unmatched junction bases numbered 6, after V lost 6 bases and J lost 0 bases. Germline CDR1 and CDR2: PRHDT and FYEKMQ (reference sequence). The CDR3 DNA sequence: TGTGCCAGCAGGGACGCGGGAGAAAGCACAGATACGCAGTATTTT. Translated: CASRDAGESTDTQYF.

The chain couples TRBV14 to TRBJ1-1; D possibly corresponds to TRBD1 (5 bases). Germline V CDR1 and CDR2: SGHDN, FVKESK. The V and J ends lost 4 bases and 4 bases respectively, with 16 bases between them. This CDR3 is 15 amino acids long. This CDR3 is CASSPRVGTLTEAFF. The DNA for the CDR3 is TGTGCCAGCAGCCCCCGGGTAGGGACGCTCACTGAAGCTTTCTTT.

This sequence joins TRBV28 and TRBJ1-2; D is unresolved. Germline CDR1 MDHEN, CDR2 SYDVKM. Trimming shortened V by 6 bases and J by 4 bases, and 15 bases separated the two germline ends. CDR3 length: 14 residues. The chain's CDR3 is CASSGSLGGYGYTF. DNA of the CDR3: TGTGCCAGCAGCGGATCGTTGGGCGGCTATGGCTACACCTTC.

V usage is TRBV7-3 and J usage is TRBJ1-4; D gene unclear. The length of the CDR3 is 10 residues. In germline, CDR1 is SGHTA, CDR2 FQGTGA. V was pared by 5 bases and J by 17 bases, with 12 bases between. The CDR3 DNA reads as TGTGCCAGCAGCGCACCGACTACATTTTTT. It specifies CASSAPTTFF. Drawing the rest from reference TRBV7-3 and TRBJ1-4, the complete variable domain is GAGVSQTPSNKVTEKGKYVELRCDPISGHTALYWYRQSLGQGPEFLIYFQGTGAADDSGLPNDRFFAVRPEGSVSTLKIQRTERGDSAVYLCASSAPTTFFGSGTQLSVL.

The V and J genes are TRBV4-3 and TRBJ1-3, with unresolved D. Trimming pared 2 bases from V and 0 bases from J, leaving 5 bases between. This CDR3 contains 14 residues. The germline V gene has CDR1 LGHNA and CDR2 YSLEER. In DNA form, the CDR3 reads TGCGCCAGCAGCCAAATCAGCTCTGGAAACACCATATATTTT. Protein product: CASSQISSGNTIYF.

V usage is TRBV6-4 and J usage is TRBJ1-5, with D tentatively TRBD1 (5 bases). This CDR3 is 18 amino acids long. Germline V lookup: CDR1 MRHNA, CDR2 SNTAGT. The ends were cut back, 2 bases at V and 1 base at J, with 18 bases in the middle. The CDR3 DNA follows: TGTGCCAGCAGTGACCCGGTGGAGGGGAGGTTGAGCAATCAGCCCCAGCATTTT. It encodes CASSDPVEGRLSNQPQHF.

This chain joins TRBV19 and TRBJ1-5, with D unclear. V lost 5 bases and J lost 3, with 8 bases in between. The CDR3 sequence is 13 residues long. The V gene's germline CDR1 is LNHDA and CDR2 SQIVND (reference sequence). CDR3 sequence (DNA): TGTGCCAGTAGTCACAACGTCAATCAGCCCCAGCATTTT. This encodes CASSHNVNQPQHF.

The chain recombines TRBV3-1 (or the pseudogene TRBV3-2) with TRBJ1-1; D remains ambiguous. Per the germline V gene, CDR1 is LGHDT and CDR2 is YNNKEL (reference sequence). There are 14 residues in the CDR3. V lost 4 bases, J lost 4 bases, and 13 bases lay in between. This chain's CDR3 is CASSRLPVSTEAFF. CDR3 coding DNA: TGTGCCAGCAGCCGACTCCCCGTGAGCACTGAAGCTTTCTTT.

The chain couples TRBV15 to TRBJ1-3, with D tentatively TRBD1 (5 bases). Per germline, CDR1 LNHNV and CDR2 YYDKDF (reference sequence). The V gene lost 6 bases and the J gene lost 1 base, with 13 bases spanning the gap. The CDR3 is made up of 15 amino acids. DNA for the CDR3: TGTGCCACCAGATTAACAGGCGATTCTGGAAACACCATATATTTT. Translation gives CATRLTGDSGNTIYF.

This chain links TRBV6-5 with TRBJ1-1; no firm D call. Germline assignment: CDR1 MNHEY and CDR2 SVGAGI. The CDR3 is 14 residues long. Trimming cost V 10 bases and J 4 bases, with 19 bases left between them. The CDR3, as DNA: TGTGCCATCTCCTCGGGATCGGGGTTCACTGAAGCTTTCTTT. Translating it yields CAISSGSGFTEAFF.

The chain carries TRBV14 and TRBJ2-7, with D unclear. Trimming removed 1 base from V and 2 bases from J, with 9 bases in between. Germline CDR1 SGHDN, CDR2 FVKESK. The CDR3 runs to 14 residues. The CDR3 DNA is TGTGCCAGCAGCCAAGCGAGCTATCCCTACGAGCAGTACGTC. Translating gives CASSQASYPYEQYV.

CDR3 residues: CASRRDGTQPQHF. CDR3 nucleotides: TGTGCCAGCAGGAGGGACGGGACACAGCCCCAGCATTTT. V gene TRBV6-5 combines with J gene TRBJ1-5, with D possibly matching TRBD1 (6 bases). The CDR3 extends over 13 amino acids. CDR1 and CDR2 from the germline V gene are MNHEY and SVGAGI. Between the trimmed V and J ends, which lost 6 bases and 7 bases, there was a span of 13 bases.

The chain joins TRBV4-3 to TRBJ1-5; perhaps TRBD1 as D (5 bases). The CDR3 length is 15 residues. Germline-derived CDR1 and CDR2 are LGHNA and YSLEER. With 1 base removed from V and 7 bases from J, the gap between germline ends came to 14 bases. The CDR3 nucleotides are TGCGCCAGCAGCCAAGTTGCGGGGGTCGGGCAGCCCCAGCATTTT. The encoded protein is CASSQVAGVGQPQHF.

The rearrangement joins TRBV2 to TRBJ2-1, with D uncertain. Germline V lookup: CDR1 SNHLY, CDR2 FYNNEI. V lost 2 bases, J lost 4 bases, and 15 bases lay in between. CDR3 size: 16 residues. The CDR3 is CASSEMGPFGYNEQFF. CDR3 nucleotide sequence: TGTGCCAGCAGTGAAATGGGCCCCTTCGGTTACAATGAGCAGTTCTTC. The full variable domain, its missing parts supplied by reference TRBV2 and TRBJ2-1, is EPEVTQTPSHQVTQMGQEVILRCVPISNHLYFYWYRQILGQKVEFLVSFYNNEISEKSEIFDDQFSVERPDGSNFTLKIRSTKLEDSAMYFCASSEMGPFGYNEQFFGPGTRLTVL.

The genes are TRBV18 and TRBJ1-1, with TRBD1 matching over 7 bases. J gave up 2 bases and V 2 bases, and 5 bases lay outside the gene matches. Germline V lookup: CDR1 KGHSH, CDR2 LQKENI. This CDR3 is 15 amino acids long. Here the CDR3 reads CASSPGTARNTEAFF. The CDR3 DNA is TGTGCCAGCTCACCAGGGACAGCCCGAAACACTGAAGCTTTCTTT.

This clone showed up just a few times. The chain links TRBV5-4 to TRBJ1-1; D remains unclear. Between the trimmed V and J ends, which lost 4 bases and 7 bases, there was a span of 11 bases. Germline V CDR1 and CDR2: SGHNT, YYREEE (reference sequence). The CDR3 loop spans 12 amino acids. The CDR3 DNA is TGTGCCAGCAGCGAGCTTGAGAGTGAAGCTTTCTTT. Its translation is CASSELESEAFF.

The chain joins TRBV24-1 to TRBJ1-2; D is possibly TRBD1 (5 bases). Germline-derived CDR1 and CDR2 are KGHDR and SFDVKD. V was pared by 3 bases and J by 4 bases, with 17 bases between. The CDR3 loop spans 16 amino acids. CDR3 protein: CATSDPTTSGGYGYTF. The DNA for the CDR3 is TGTGCCACCAGTGATCCTACCACCTCGGGGGGCTATGGCTACACCTTC.

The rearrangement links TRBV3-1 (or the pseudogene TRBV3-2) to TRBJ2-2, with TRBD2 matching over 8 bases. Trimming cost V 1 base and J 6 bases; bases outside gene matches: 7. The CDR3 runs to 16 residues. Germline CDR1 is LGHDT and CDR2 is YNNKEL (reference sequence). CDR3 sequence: CASSQAEREFSGELFF. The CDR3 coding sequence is TGTGCCAGCAGCCAAGCCGAGCGGGAGTTCTCCGGGGAGCTGTTTTTT.

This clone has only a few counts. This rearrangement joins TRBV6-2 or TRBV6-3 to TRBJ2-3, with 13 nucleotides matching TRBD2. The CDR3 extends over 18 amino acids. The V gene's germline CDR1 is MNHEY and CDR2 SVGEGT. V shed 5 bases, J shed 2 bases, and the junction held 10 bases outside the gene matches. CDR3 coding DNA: TGTGCCAGCAGTACACTAGCGGGAGGGCCGAGGTACACAGATACGCAGTATTTT. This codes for CASSTLAGGPRYTDTQYF.